The rows below give T cell receptor beta chains drawn from one sample of a study of neoadjuvant nivolumab and ipilimumab in lung cancer. Sequencing was performed with immunoSEQ multiplex PCR; in TCRdb, only in-frame clones are kept and a portion is missing. Of 7,500 or so clones listed, roughly 76% are singletons. The sample consisted of tumor tissue, taken after neoadjuvant nivolumab, alone or with ipilimumab, at or shortly before surgery. The receptors were sampled from an adult with non-small cell lung cancer. Both conserved end residues are part of each CDR3. Fields, in order: J gene, D gene, clone size, V gene, CDR3 DNA, CDR3 protein. D genes are given only for firm matches. Clone sizes are given selectively: once, few, many, or a class where the clone is expanded.

TRBJ1-2	-	once	TRBV11-2	TGTGCCAGCAGCTTAGCGGGACCCGGGGCCTACACCTTC	CASSLAGPGAYTF
TRBJ2-5	TRBD2	-	TRBV10-3	TGTGCCATCAGTGAAGTACTAGCGGGAGGTGGAGAGACCCAGTACTTC	CAISEVLAGGGETQYF
TRBJ2-1	TRBD2	-	TRBV11-2	TGTGCCAGCAGCTTACTAGCGGGAGGTTTCAATGAGCAGTTCTTC	CASSLLAGGFNEQFF
TRBJ2-7	-	-	TRBV6-5	TGTGCCAGCAGTTACGCCCCGGACCGTTCAGGGCAGTACTTC	CASSYAPDRSGQYF
TRBJ1-5	-	once	TRBV5-1	TGCGCCAGCAGCCCTTCGGGAGGGAGCAATCAGCCCCAGCATTTT	CASSPSGGSNQPQHF
TRBJ2-1	TRBD1	-	TRBV7-9	TGTGCTGTAGGACAGGGTAGGAATGAGCAGTTCTTC	CAVGQGRNEQFF
TRBJ1-3	-	-	TRBV29-1	TGCAGCGTCGCCAAGTCTAACACCATATATTTT	CSVAKSNTIYF
TRBJ2-7	-	once	TRBV23-1	TGCGCCAGCAGTCGGAAAATCAGGGACGAGCAGTACTTC	CASSRKIRDEQYF
TRBJ2-1	TRBD1	-	TRBV5-1	TGCGCCAGCAGCATACCACGACAGGGCACGTACAATGAGCAGTTCTTC	CASSIPRQGTYNEQFF
TRBJ2-7	-	-	TRBV4-1	TGCGCCAGCAGCCAAAGGCAGGGAGCCTACGAGCAGTACTTC	CASSQRQGAYEQYF
TRBJ1-1	-	-	TRBV19	TGTGCCAGTAGTTGGGGACTGAACACTGAAGCTTTCTTT	CASSWGLNTEAFF
TRBJ2-1	-	-	TRBV9	TGTGCCAGCAGCGTAGTTGAAGGCTATGAGCAGTTCTTC	CASSVVEGYEQFF
TRBJ2-7	-	-	TRBV19	TGTGCCAGTAGTGAAGACTTGGGCTCCTACGAGCAGTACTTC	CASSEDLGSYEQYF
TRBJ2-3	-	-	TRBV29-1	TGCAGCGTTCAAACAGGGCTAGGGGCAGATACGCAGTATTTT	CSVQTGLGADTQYF
TRBJ1-3	-	-	TRBV5-4	TGTGCCAGCAGCTTCGGCAGCTCTGGAAACACCATATATTTT	CASSFGSSGNTIYF
TRBJ1-2	-	-	TRBV6-6	TGTGCCAGCAGCCCTATCCGGGAGGGTGGCTACACCTTC	CASSPIREGGYTF
TRBJ2-6	-	once	TRBV2	TGTGCCAGCAGCACAGGGTTAACTGGGGCCAACGTCCTGACTTTC	CASSTGLTGANVLTF
TRBJ1-5	-	few	TRBV12-5	TGTGCTAGTGGTTTGGGGAATCAGCCCCAGCATTTT	CASGLGNQPQHF
TRBJ2-1	TRBD2	-	TRBV19	TGTGCCAGTAGTATAGATGTGGCGAGCGGGAGTTCCTACAATGAGCAGTTCTTC	CASSIDVASGSSYNEQFF
TRBJ2-2	-	few	TRBV27	TGTGCCAGCAGCTCGACACCGACCGGGGAGCTGTTTTTT	CASSSTPTGELFF
TRBJ2-4	TRBD2	-	TRBV5-5	TGTGCCAGCCTCCCAGCGGGGCAGAAAAACATTCAGTACTTC	CASLPAGQKNIQYF
TRBJ2-2	TRBD1	-	TRBV7-8	TGTGCCAGCAGCCAAAAAAACTTAAGGACAGGCTACACCGGGGAGCTGTTTTTT	CASSQKNLRTGYTGELFF
TRBJ1-2	-	-	TRBV7-2	TGTGCCAGCAGATTAGCAGGCGGAAACTATGGCTACACCTTC	CASRLAGGNYGYTF
TRBJ2-1	TRBD2	-	TRBV2	TGTGCCAGCAGTGAAAGGACTAGCGGGAGCTCGGGTGAGCAGTTCTTC	CASSERTSGSSGEQFF
TRBJ1-3	-	-	TRBV27	TGTGCCAGCAGTACGATGAGGGGAAACACCATATATTTT	CASSTMRGNTIYF
TRBJ2-7	-	-	TRBV6-1	TGTGCCAGCACCCTAGCGCTACCGGGAGCCGAGCAGTACTTC	CASTLALPGAEQYF
TRBJ1-5	-	-	TRBV9	TGTGCCAGCAGCTCCCCCGGACAGCCCCAGCATTTT	CASSSPGQPQHF
TRBJ2-5	TRBD1	once	TRBV4-1	TGCGCCAGCAGCCAAACCAGGGGGCGGTTAGAGACCCAGTACTTC	CASSQTRGRLETQYF
TRBJ1-2	-	-	TRBV5-5	TGTGCCAGCAGCTTTGTAGGGGAAGGCTACACCTTC	CASSFVGEGYTF
TRBJ1-1	-	-	TRBV5-5	TGTGCCAGCAGCGACGCAGTGAACACTGAAGCTTTCTTT	CASSDAVNTEAFF
TRBJ1-4	TRBD1	-	TRBV9	TGTGCCAGCAGCCCCTCGACAGGGAGCGAAAAACTGTTTTTT	CASSPSTGSEKLFF
TRBJ1-1	-	-	TRBV5-1	TGCGCCAGCAGCCCGGGGGGGGCGAGAAACACTGAAGCTTTCTTT	CASSPGGARNTEAFF
TRBJ2-7	TRBD1	once	TRBV2	TGTGCCAGCAGTGAACCGAGACAGGGGGCCTCCTACGAGCAGTACTTC	CASSEPRQGASYEQYF
TRBJ2-2	-	-	TRBV6-1	TGTGCCAGCGGTTGGTCACAGGGAGCCCCCGGGGAGCTGTTTTTT	CASGWSQGAPGELFF
TRBJ2-5	TRBD1	-	TRBV6-5	TGTGCCAGCAGTCGCGGGACAGGGGAGACCCAGTACTTC	CASSRGTGETQYF
TRBJ2-5	-	few	TRBV6-5	TGTGCCAGCAGCCTAGACAGAAACGGGGAGACCCAGTACTTC	CASSLDRNGETQYF
TRBJ2-3	-	-	TRBV9	TGTGCCAGCAGCGGGGTCACAGATACGCAGTATTTT	CASSGVTDTQYF
TRBJ2-1	-	few	TRBV7-9	TGTGCCAGCAGCTCCCACGAGGCGTACAATGAGCAGTTCTTC	CASSSHEAYNEQFF
TRBJ2-1	TRBD2	-	TRBV19	TGTGCCAGTAGTATAGGGTCCCTAGCGGGAGGCGATATTGAGCAGTTCTTC	CASSIGSLAGGDIEQFF